This T cell receptor (beta chain) was identified during a study of T cells in Graves' hyperthyroidism and ophthalmopathy. This clonotype was recorded many times. Exclusion of a patient resulted from uncontrolled infection, other autoimmune disease, pregnancy or lactation. The PBMCs had their origin in approximately 10 ml of fresh peripheral blood. TCR beta CDR3 region amplification was performed from RNA transcripts. The HTBI primer set served for first-round RT-PCR of the TCR CDR3. TCRdb used MiXCR to reprocess the multiplex PCR reads, holding one entry per CDR3 protein. The data hold a few hundred thousand distinct CDR3 sequences, with around 14% observed a single time. Trimming left V 0 bases short and J 0 bases short, with 20 bases between. The CDR3 covers 18 residues. Germline-derived CDR1 and CDR2 are GTSNPN and SVGIG (reference sequence).

The chain is built from TRBV30 and TRBJ1-1; D is ambiguous. Input material: blood. This TCR was recovered from a woman aged 25 to 39 with Graves' hyperthyroidism. Written as DNA, the CDR3 is TGTGCCTGGAGTGTATTGGGAGGAACAGTCCCGATGAACACTGAAGCTTTCTTT. Translation gives CAWSVLGGTVPMNTEAFF.